A single sample gave rise to the 19 T cell receptor beta chains below, sequenced in a study of shared T cell receptors in the human thymus. Generated by immunoSEQ multiplex PCR, the TCRdb table keeps only in-frame clones and is missing some. The sample yields about 660,000 clones, about 89% seen once. These sequences were also reported in another study, on human thymus T cells.

The sample taken for sequencing was thymocytes. All receptors come from a boy under two years old with a congenital heart defect.

The J gene is TRBJ1-1, the V gene TRBV25-1, with D maybe TRBD1 (5 bases). This CDR3 spans 13 amino acids. The germline V and J ends were trimmed by 3 bases and 9 bases, with 14 bases remaining between them. CDR1 is MGHDK and CDR2 is SYGVNS in the germline V gene. This CDR3 is CASSEPRVRQAFF. The DNA for the CDR3 is TGTGCCAGCAGTGAGCCCAGGGTAAGGCAAGCTTTCTTT.

V gene TRBV7-9 combines with J gene TRBJ2-7; the match to TRBD1 covers 11 bases. Germline CDR1 is SEHNR and CDR2 is FQNEAQ (reference sequence). The trim removed 5 bases at V and 5 bases at J, leaving 5 bases unmatched. This CDR3 is built from 14 residues. CDR3 DNA: TGTGCCAGCAGCCTAGGACAGGGGGCCCACGAGCAGTACTTC. Translation: CASSLGQGAHEQYF.

The rearrangement links TRBV9 to TRBJ2-2, with TRBD2 matching over 10 bases. Germline-derived CDR1 and CDR2 are SGDLS and YYNGEE. CDR3 length equals 20 residues. V lost 0 bases and J lost 6; bases outside the gene matches: 17. The CDR3 region has the DNA TGTGCCAGCAGCGTAGAGGCCTCAGGGGGTCCTAGCGGGAGTGCCGGGGAGCTGTTTTTT. This translates into CASSVEASGGPSGSAGELFF.

This rearrangement joins TRBV28 to TRBJ1-4; possibly TRBD1 for D (5 bases). Germline assignment: CDR1 MDHEN and CDR2 SYDVKM. Between the trimmed V and J ends, which lost 0 bases and 2 bases, there was a span of 16 bases. The CDR3 length is 18 residues. The CDR3 DNA reads as TGTGCCAGCAGTTTATGCTTGCGGGGCGTCTTGACTAATGAAAAACTGTTTTTT. Its translation is CASSLCLRGVLTNEKLFF.

This clone was observed a handful of times. The rearrangement uses TRBV2 and TRBJ1-2; 8 nucleotides line up with TRBD1. V lost 8 bases and J lost 4; bases outside the gene matches: 6. Germline V gene lookup returns CDR1 SNHLY and CDR2 FYNNEI. CDR3 length: 13 amino acids. CDR3 sequence (DNA): TGTGCCAGCCCTCGGACAGGGCGCTATGGCTACACCTTC. The encoded protein is CASPRTGRYGYTF. The full variable domain, rest sourced from reference TRBV2 and TRBJ1-2, is EPEVTQTPSHQVTQMGQEVILRCVPISNHLYFYWYRQILGQKVEFLVSFYNNEISEKSEIFDDQFSVERPDGSNFTLKIRSTKLEDSAMYFCASPRTGRYGYTFGSGTRLTVV.

The chain couples TRBV18 to TRBJ2-6; D is unclear. The germline CDR1 and CDR2 sequences are KGHSH and LQKENI. The CDR3 extends over 14 amino acids. Trimming cost V 3 bases and J 5 bases, with 8 bases left between them. DNA for the CDR3: TGTGCCAGCTCACCCCCGTTTTGGGCCAACGTCCTGACTTTC. It encodes CASSPPFWANVLTF.

The gene calls are TRBV28 and TRBJ1-1, with 8 bases fitting TRBD1. Looked up from germline, CDR1 is MDHEN and CDR2 is SYDVKM. The J segment lost 4 bases and the V segment lost 10 bases, leaving 8 bases of the junction unmatched. The CDR3 is 13 residues long. CDR3 residues: CAILKQGVTEAFF. The CDR3 DNA is TGTGCCATTCTTAAACAGGGGGTCACTGAAGCTTTCTTT.

A remark on this clone: Within the sample, other DNA sequences also encode this same CDR3. V usage is TRBV6-5 and J usage is TRBJ2-6; the D gene is possibly TRBD1 (6 bases). Germline V CDR1 and CDR2: MNHEY, SVGAGI. The CDR3 has 15 amino acids. Trimming shortened V by 2 bases and J by 1 base, and 6 bases separated the two germline ends. CDR3 in amino acids: CASSYQGSGANVLTF. As DNA, the CDR3 is TGTGCCAGCAGTTACCAGGGGTCTGGGGCCAACGTCCTGACTTTC.

This rearrangement joins TRBV11-2 to TRBJ1-2; D gene uncertain. The germline V and J ends were trimmed by 5 bases and 4 bases, with 14 bases remaining between them. Germline V CDR1 and CDR2: SGHAT, FQNNGV. CDR3 length: 14 amino acids. CDR3 sequence reads: CASSPQTFGYGYTF. DNA for the CDR3: TGTGCCAGCAGCCCACAGACATTTGGCTATGGCTACACCTTC. The variable domain in full, completed from reference TRBV11-2 and TRBJ1-2, reads EAGVAQSPRYKIIEKRQSVAFWCNPISGHATLYWYQQILGQGPKLLIQFQNNGVVDDSQLPKDRFSAERLKGVDSTLKIQPAKLEDSAVYLCASSPQTFGYGYTFGSGTRLTVV.

V gene TRBV2 combines with J gene TRBJ2-7; D remains ambiguous. From germline, CDR1 is SNHLY and CDR2 FYNNEI. The length of the CDR3 is 12 residues. The V gene lost 3 bases and the J gene lost 6 bases, with 9 bases spanning the gap. CDR3 sequence: CASSDRFPEQYF. CDR3 nucleotides: TGTGCCAGCAGTGATCGGTTCCCCGAGCAGTACTTC.

V is TRBV27 and J is TRBJ2-2; maybe TRBD2 (5 bases). Germline loops: CDR1 MNHEY, CDR2 SMNVEV (reference sequence). CDR3 length: 15 amino acids. The V end lost 5 bases, the J end lost 6 bases, and 16 bases lay between the germline ends. The CDR3 protein is CASSRTEAVPGELFF. In nucleotides, the CDR3 is TGTGCCAGCAGTAGGACGGAGGCGGTTCCCGGGGAGCTGTTTTTT.

The chain carries TRBV7-2 and TRBJ2-7; D perhaps matches TRBD1 (5 bases). Trimming took 5 bases from V and 0 from J, leaving 11 bases between them. Germline V gene lookup returns CDR1 SGHTA and CDR2 FQGNSA. The CDR3 length is 14 residues. The chain's CDR3 is CASSPEGVSYEQYF. CDR3 nucleotide sequence: TGTGCCAGCAGCCCCGAAGGGGTCTCCTACGAGCAGTACTTC. The full variable domain, in which reference TRBV7-2 and TRBJ2-7 provide the parts outside the CDR3, is GAGVSQSPSNKVTEKGKDVELRCDPISGHTALYWYRQSLGQGLEFLIYFQGNSAPDKSGLPSDRFSAERTGGSVSTLTIQRTQQEDSAVYLCASSPEGVSYEQYFGPGTRLTVT.

V usage is TRBV28 and J usage is TRBJ1-4, with 8 bases that match TRBD1. CDR3 size: 16 residues. In germline, CDR1 is MDHEN, CDR2 SYDVKM. With 1 base clipped from V and 3 bases from J, the junction kept 4 bases outside the gene matches. The CDR3 loop is CASSLSLRGPNEKLFF. CDR3 DNA: TGTGCCAGCAGTTTATCTCTCAGGGGGCCTAATGAAAAACTGTTTTTT.

The chain carries TRBV28 and TRBJ2-1; 9 bases are shared with TRBD1. Germline V CDR1 and CDR2: MDHEN, SYDVKM. V was clipped by 2 bases and J by 7 bases; unmatched bases: 18. CDR3 size: 19 residues. CDR3 DNA sequence: TGTGCCAGCAGTTTAATTCTTGCGGGCCCGGGACAGGGTGGGAATGAGCAGTTCTTC. This codes for CASSLILAGPGQGGNEQFF.

The rearrangement uses TRBV6-5 and TRBJ2-1; 11 bases line up with TRBD2. The germline gives CDR1 MNHEY, CDR2 SVGAGI. The CDR3 length is 15 residues. Germline trimming cut 4 bases from V and 6 bases from J; bases unmatched to any gene: 5. The CDR3 reads CASSFRTSGFNEQFF. Here the CDR3 DNA reads TGTGCCAGCAGTTTCCGGACTAGCGGGTTCAATGAGCAGTTCTTC.

This chain uses TRBV28 with TRBJ1-6, with D perhaps matching TRBD1 (5 bases). The germline V and J ends were trimmed by 5 bases and 8 bases, with 10 bases remaining between them. Germline V lookup: CDR1 MDHEN, CDR2 SYDVKM. The CDR3 is made up of 13 amino acids. CDR3 coding DNA: TGTGCCAGCAGTAAAGACAGTTATTCACCCCTCCACTTT. Amino acids: CASSKDSYSPLHF. Combining the CDR3 with reference TRBV28 and TRBJ1-6 gives the whole variable domain DVKVTQSSRYLVKRTGEKVFLECVQDMDHENMFWYRQDPGLGLRLIYFSYDVKMKEKGDIPEGYSVSREKKERFSLILESASTNQTSMYLCASSKDSYSPLHFGNGTRLTVT.

The chain links TRBV14 to TRBJ2-5; 7 positions agree with TRBD1. TRBJ2-7 explains the end of the DNA better; the J call may be wrong. The CDR3 extends over 15 amino acids. In germline, CDR1 is SGHDN, CDR2 FVKESK. CDR3 in amino acids: CASSPSRRQGGEQYF. CDR3 bases: TGTGCCAGCAGCCCGTCGAGACGACAGGGCGGCGAGCAGTACTTC.

The genes are TRBV29-1 and TRBJ1-2; a possible D gene is TRBD1 (6 bases). V lost 5 bases, J lost 3 bases, and 13 bases lay in between. The CDR3 totals 13 residues. Germline assignment: CDR1 SQVTM and CDR2 ANQGSEA. The CDR3 sequence is CSVWTERDYGYTF. For the CDR3, the DNA is TGCAGCGTTTGGACAGAGAGAGACTATGGCTACACCTTC.

This clone showed up just a few times. The rearrangement uses TRBV7-6 and TRBJ2-2; 9 bases match TRBD2. Germline-derived CDR1 and CDR2 are SGHVS and FNYEAQ. This CDR3 comprises 17 residues. V lost 4 bases to trimming and J lost 3 bases; unmatched junction nucleotides: 9. CDR3 in DNA: TGTGCCAGCAGCTCGCGGGAGGGGGGCCCTCACACCGGGGAGCTGTTTTTT. Amino acids: CASSSREGGPHTGELFF.